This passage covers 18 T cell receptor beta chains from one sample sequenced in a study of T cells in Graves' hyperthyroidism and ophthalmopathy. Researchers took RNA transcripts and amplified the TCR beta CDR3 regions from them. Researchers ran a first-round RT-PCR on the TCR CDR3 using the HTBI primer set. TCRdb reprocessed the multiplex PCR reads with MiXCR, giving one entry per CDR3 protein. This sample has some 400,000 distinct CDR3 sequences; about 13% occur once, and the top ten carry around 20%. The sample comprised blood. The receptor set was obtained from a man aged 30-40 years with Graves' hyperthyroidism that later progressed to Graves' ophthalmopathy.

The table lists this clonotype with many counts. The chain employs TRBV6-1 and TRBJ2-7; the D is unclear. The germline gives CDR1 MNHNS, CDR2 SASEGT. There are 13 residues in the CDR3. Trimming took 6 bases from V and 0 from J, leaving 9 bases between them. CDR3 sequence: CASRLLSSYEQYF. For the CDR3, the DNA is TGTGCCAGCAGGCTACTTAGCTCCTACGAGCAGTACTTC.

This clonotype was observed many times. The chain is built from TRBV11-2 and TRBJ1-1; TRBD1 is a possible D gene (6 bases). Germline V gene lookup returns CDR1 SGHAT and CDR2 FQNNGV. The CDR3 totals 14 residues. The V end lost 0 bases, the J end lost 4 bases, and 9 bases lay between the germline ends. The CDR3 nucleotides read TGTGCCAGCAGCTTAGAGACAGGACCCACTGAAGCTTTCTTT. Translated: CASSLETGPTEAFF.

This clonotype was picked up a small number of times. The CDR3 sequence is CASSSRQGADYGYTF. DNA of the CDR3: TGCGCCAGCAGCTCGAGACAGGGGGCAGACTATGGCTACACCTTC. V is TRBV5-1 and J is TRBJ1-2; TRBD1 agrees at 10 bases. The CDR3 is 15 residues long. After removal of 3 bases from V and 3 bases from J, the junction contained 5 bases not matched to a gene. Germline assignment: CDR1 SGHRS and CDR2 YFSETQ.

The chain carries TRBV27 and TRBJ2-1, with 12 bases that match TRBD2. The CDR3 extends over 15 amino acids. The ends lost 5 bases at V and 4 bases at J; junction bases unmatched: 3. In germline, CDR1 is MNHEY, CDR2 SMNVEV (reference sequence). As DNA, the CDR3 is TGTGCCAGCAGTCACGGGACTAGCGGGTACAATGAGCAGTTCTTC. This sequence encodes CASSHGTSGYNEQFF.

The CDR3 reads CASSPPGTGRYNEQFF. CDR3 DNA sequence: TGTGCCAGCTCACCACCGGGGACAGGGCGTTACAATGAGCAGTTCTTC. V and J are TRBV18 and TRBJ2-1, with 9 bases lining up with TRBD1. V gave up 0 bases and J gave up 4 bases; unmatched junction bases: 4. Germline V lookup: CDR1 KGHSH, CDR2 LQKENI. This CDR3 spans 16 amino acids.

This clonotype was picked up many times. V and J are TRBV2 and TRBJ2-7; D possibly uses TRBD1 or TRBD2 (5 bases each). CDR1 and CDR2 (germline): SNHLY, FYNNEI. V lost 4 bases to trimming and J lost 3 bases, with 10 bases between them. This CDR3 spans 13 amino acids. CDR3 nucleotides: TGTGCCAGCAGTGCGGGACGGTACTACGAGCAGTACTTC. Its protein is CASSAGRYYEQYF.

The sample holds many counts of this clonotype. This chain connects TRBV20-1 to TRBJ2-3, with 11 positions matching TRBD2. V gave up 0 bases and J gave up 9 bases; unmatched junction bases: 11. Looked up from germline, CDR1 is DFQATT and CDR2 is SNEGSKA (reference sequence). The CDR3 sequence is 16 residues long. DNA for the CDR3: TGCAGTGCTAGAGAATCAGGGACTAGCGGTGGAGGGACGCAGTATTTT. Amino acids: CSARESGTSGGGTQYF.

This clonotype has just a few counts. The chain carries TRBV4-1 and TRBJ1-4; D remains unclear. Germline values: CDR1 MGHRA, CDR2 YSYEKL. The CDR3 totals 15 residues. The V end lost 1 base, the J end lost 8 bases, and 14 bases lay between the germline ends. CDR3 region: CASSQVGREGEKLFF. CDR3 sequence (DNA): TGCGCCAGCAGCCAAGTCGGTCGCGAAGGGGAAAAACTGTTTTTT.

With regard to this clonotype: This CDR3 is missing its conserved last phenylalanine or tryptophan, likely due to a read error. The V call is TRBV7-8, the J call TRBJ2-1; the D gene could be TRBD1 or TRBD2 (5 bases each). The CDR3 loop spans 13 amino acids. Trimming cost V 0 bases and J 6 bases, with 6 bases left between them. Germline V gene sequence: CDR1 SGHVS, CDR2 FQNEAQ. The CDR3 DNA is TGTGCCAGCAGCTTAGCGAGGGGCAATGAGCAGTTCTGC. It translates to CASSLARGNEQFC.

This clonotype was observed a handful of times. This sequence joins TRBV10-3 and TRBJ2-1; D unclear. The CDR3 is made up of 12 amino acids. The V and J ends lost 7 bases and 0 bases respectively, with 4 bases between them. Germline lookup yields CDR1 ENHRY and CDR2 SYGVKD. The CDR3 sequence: CAIISSYNEQFF. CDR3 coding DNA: TGTGCCATCATTAGCTCCTACAATGAGCAGTTCTTC.

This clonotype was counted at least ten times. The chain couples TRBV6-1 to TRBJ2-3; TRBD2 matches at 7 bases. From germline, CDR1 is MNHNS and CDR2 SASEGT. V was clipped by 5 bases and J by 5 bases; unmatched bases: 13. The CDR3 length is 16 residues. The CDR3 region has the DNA TGTGCCAGCAGTTTCCTCGGCGGGGGATCAGGAGATACGCAGTATTTT. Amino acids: CASSFLGGGSGDTQYF.

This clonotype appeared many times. CDR3 residues: CASSLALQGYGYTF. CDR3 in DNA: TGTGCCAGCAGTTTAGCGCTCCAGGGGTATGGCTACACCTTC. The chain employs TRBV12-3 or TRBV12-4 and TRBJ1-2, with D possibly being TRBD1 (6 bases). This CDR3 has 14 amino acids. Trimming removed 0 bases from V and 5 bases from J, with 10 bases in between.

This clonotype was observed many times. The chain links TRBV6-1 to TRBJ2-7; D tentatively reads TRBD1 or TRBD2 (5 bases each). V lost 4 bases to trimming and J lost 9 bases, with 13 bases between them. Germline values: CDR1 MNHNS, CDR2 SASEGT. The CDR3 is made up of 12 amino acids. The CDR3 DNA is TGTGCCAGCAGTGGGGGGTACAAGGCGCAGTACTTC. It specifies CASSGGYKAQYF.

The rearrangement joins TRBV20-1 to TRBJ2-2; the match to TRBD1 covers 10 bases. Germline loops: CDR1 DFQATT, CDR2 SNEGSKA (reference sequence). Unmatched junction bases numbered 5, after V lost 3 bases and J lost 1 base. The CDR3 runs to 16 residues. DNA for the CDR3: TGCAGTGCTAGGGGGACAGGGGACTTGAACACCGGGGAGCTGTTTTTT. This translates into CSARGTGDLNTGELFF.

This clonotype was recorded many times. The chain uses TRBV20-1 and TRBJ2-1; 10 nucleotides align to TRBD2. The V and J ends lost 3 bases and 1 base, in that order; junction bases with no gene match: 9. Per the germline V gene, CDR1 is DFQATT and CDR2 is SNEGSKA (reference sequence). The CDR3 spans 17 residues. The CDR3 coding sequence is TGCAGTGCTAGCAAGCTAGCGGGGGCCTCATCCTACAATGAGCAGTTCTTC. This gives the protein CSASKLAGASSYNEQFF.

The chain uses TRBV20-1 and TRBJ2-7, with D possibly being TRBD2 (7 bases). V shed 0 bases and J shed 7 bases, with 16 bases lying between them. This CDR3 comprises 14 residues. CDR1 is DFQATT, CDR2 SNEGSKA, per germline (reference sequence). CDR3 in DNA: TGCAGTGCTAGAGATTGGGGGGGGCAAGATGAGCAGTACTTC. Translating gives CSARDWGGQDEQYF.

CDR3 region: CASSLGFTDPGTQYF. CDR3 DNA sequence: TGCGCCAGCAGCTTGGGCTTTACGGATCCAGGGACCCAGTACTTC. The chain links TRBV5-1 to TRBJ2-5; no firm D call. Looked up from germline, CDR1 is SGHRS and CDR2 is YFSETQ. The CDR3 consists of 15 residues. The ends were cut back, 0 bases at V and 7 bases at J, with 16 bases in the middle.

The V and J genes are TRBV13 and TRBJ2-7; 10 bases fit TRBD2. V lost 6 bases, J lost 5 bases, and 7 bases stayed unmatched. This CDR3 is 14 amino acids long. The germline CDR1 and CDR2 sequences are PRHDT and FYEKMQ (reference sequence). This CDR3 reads CASRQAGGPHEQYF. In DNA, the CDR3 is TGTGCCAGCAGACAAGCGGGGGGGCCTCACGAGCAGTACTTC.